A single T cell receptor (beta chain) is shown here with its context. Its cognate antigen is unknown. These data are taken from a study of early T cells in non-severe SARS-CoV-2 infection. Study-level background: RNA in bulk from unsorted whole blood was sequenced, and chains were unpaired.

Germline V lookup: CDR1 KGHSH, CDR2 LQKENI. Trimming removed 3 bases from V and 1 base from J, with 12 bases in between. The CDR3 length is 15 residues. TCRdb reprocessed the 5' RACE reads via MiXCR and lists one record per CDR3 protein. The table lists tens of thousands of distinct CDR3 sequences, roughly 9.9% of them singletons. Overall study findings and caveats: Anti-spike CD8 specificities were favored by VDJdb matching, whose results missed private and CD4 specificities.

The V and J genes are TRBV18 and TRBJ1-1; D remains ambiguous. The sample comprised whole blood. The TCR originated in an adult who was a healthcare worker with PCR-confirmed SARS-CoV-2 infection or an uninfected control (not recorded which). The CDR3 sequence is CASSPQTGRNTEAFF. The CDR3 nucleotides read TGTGCCAGCTCACCGCAGACCGGGAGGAACACTGAAGCTTTCTTT.